The source of this TCR beta chain is a study of control samples from healthy donors and cancer patients. Assay used: immunoSEQ multiplex PCR; TCRdb lists only in-frame clones, some missing. The data show more than 150,000 clones, roughly 91% seen once. The V segment lost 3 bases and the J segment 0 bases; nucleotides outside the gene matches: 4. The V gene's germline CDR1 is SGHDN and CDR2 FVKESK. This CDR3 has 16 residues. This chain connects TRBV14 to TRBJ2-1; 8 bases match TRBD2. This sequence originates from a man between 18 and 35 years old in good health. Sequencing used blood. The CDR3 sequence is CASSHAGGSSYNEQFF. CDR3 nucleotide sequence: TGTGCCAGCAGCCACGCGGGGGGCAGCTCCTACAATGAGCAGTTCTTC. The whole variable domain, remainder taken from reference TRBV14 and TRBJ2-1, is EAGVTQFPSHSVIEKGQTVTLRCDPISGHDNLYWYRRVMGKEIKFLLHFVKESKQDESGMPNNRFLAERTGGTYSTLKVQPAELEDSGVYFCASSHAGGSSYNEQFFGPGTRLTVL.